These 15 T cell receptor beta chains came from one sample sequenced in a study of cytomegalovirus exposure and HLA in healthy donors. The assay was immunoSEQ multiplex PCR, and TCRdb's table has in-frame clones only and misses some. The sample records about 110,000 clones, 70% to 90% being singletons. The specimen sequenced was PBMCs. These receptors came from a woman aged 18-29 years in good health and CMV-seronegative.

This chain links TRBV27 with TRBJ1-2; D ambiguous. Trimming took off 3 bases at V and 3 bases at J, with 17 bases between the two ends. CDR1 and CDR2 from the germline V gene are MNHEY and SMNVEV (reference sequence). This CDR3 region has 16 residues. The CDR3 region has the DNA TGTGCCAGCAGTTTCCGGGGTCCGTCAACTTACTATGGCTACACCTTC. It encodes CASSFRGPSTYYGYTF.

V is TRBV2 and J is TRBJ2-3; weak D call: TRBD2 (5 bases). Between the trimmed V and J ends, which lost 7 bases and 0 bases, there was a span of 11 bases. Germline V gene lookup returns CDR1 SNHLY and CDR2 FYNNEI. This CDR3 has 14 amino acids. In nucleotides, the CDR3 is TGTGCCAGCATAGGAGGCGGAAGCACAGATACGCAGTATTTT. Residues: CASIGGGSTDTQYF.

In DNA form, the CDR3 reads TGTGCCAGCAGCCCGGGGACAGTACAGACCCAGTACTTC. It translates to CASSPGTVQTQYF. J is TRBJ2-5 and V is TRBV9, with 7 bases lining up with TRBD1. CDR1 is SGDLS, CDR2 YYNGEE, per germline. Trimming removed 4 bases from V and 6 bases from J; junction bases left unmatched: 6. The CDR3 is 13 amino acids.

This sequence joins TRBV28 and TRBJ1-2; D gene uncertain. V lost 5 bases and J 4 bases, leaving 17 bases between the germline ends. CDR1 is MDHEN, CDR2 SYDVKM, per germline. The CDR3 has 15 amino acids. The CDR3 sequence: CASSSRGTASYGYTF. The CDR3, as DNA: TGTGCCAGCAGTAGTCGGGGAACAGCCTCCTATGGCTACACCTTC.

This chain links TRBV7-2 with TRBJ2-3; D gene uncertain. The CDR3 contains 15 residues. Germline CDR1 reads SGHTA; CDR2 reads FQGNSA. V lost 0 bases, J lost 0 bases, and 7 bases lay in between. The CDR3 DNA reads TGTGCCAGCAGCTTAGCGTATTCTAGCACAGATACGCAGTATTTT. Protein product: CASSLAYSSTDTQYF.

This clone was seen just once. V is TRBV5-1 and J is TRBJ2-3, with 10 bases identical to TRBD1. V shed 4 bases, J shed 4 bases, and the junction held 3 bases outside the gene matches. The length of the CDR3 is 14 residues. CDR1 is SGHRS and CDR2 is YFSETQ in the germline V gene. The CDR3: CASSVGTGADTQYF. As DNA, the CDR3 is TGCGCCAGCAGCGTCGGGACAGGGGCAGATACGCAGTATTTT.

The rearrangement joins TRBV27 to TRBJ1-1, with a tentative D call TRBD1 (5 bases). The length of the CDR3 is 11 residues. Trimming pared 7 bases from V and 5 bases from J, leaving 8 bases between. The germline gives CDR1 MNHEY, CDR2 SMNVEV (reference sequence). CDR3 sequence (DNA): TGTGCCAGCATAAAGGGGACTGAAGCTTTCTTT. Translation: CASIKGTEAFF.

The chain is built from TRBV29-1 and TRBJ2-2; tentative D call: TRBD1 (6 bases). The CDR3 is 14 residues long. Germline V CDR1 and CDR2: SQVTM, ANQGSEA. Trimming shortened V by 4 bases and J by 6 bases, and 15 bases separated the two germline ends. The CDR3 DNA sequence: TGCAGCGTTGGGATAACAGGGATCGCCGGGGAGCTGTTTTTT. This translates into CSVGITGIAGELFF.

DNA for the CDR3: TGTGCCATCAGTGACCGGGGAGCGGACACTGAAGCTTTCTTT. This sequence encodes CAISDRGADTEAFF. The chain links TRBV10-3 to TRBJ1-1, with D unresolved. Germline V gene lookup returns CDR1 ENHRY and CDR2 SYGVKD. The germline V and J ends were trimmed by 3 bases and 3 bases, with 11 bases remaining between them. The CDR3 has 14 amino acids.

The chain combines TRBV2 with TRBJ1-1; D is unclear. Trimming pared 8 bases from V and 1 base from J, leaving 11 bases between. The CDR3 loop spans 13 amino acids. Germline V gene data show CDR1 as SNHLY and CDR2 as FYNNEI. Here the CDR3 DNA reads TGTGCCAGCTTGCGGAATCGGAACACTGAAGCTTTCTTT. Encoded protein: CASLRNRNTEAFF.

This chain uses TRBV7-9 with TRBJ2-2; 7 positions match TRBD1. From germline, CDR1 is SEHNR and CDR2 FQNEAQ (reference sequence). Trimming took 3 bases from V and 4 from J; bases not matched to a gene: 2. The CDR3 has 14 residues. CDR3 nucleotides: TGTGCCAGCAGCTTCCCAGGGGGCACCGGGGAGCTGTTTTTT. Translation gives CASSFPGGTGELFF.

This rearrangement joins TRBV5-4 to TRBJ2-7; D not certain. V lost 0 bases to trimming and J lost 0 bases, with 10 bases between them. The CDR3 covers 15 residues. The germline gives CDR1 SGHNT, CDR2 YYREEE (reference sequence). The CDR3 DNA follows: TGTGCCAGCAGCTTGGCCCGTGGCAGCTCCTACGAGCAGTACTTC. Translating it yields CASSLARGSSYEQYF.

To note about this clone: Other DNA sequences from this sample encode an identical CDR3 as well. CDR3 protein: CASSESGPQETQYF. The CDR3 DNA reads TGTGCCAGCAGTGAATCAGGGCCTCAAGAGACCCAGTACTTC. The chain links TRBV2 to TRBJ2-5, with a weak D call TRBD1 (5 bases). The CDR3 length is 14 residues. Trimming left V 2 bases short and J 2 bases short, with 9 bases between. CDR1 SNHLY and CDR2 FYNNEI come from the germline V gene.

The gene calls are TRBV28 and TRBJ2-1, with D uncertain. Per germline, CDR1 MDHEN and CDR2 SYDVKM. The CDR3 loop spans 14 amino acids. V was trimmed by 7 bases and J by 2 bases, leaving 12 bases between them. Written as DNA, the CDR3 is TGTGCCAGCACTTTGCCAGTTCCCTACAATGAGCAGTTCTTC. Its protein product is CASTLPVPYNEQFF. Full variable domain (missing parts from reference TRBV28 and TRBJ2-1): DVKVTQSSRYLVKRTGEKVFLECVQDMDHENMFWYRQDPGLGLRLIYFSYDVKMKEKGDIPEGYSVSREKKERFSLILESASTNQTSMYLCASTLPVPYNEQFFGPGTRLTVL.

This rearrangement joins TRBV10-1 to TRBJ2-7, with D possibly TRBD1 on 5 matching bases. The CDR3 runs 14 residues. V was cut by 2 bases and J by 3 bases, with 11 bases left in between. Germline V gene sequence: CDR1 WNHNN, CDR2 SYGVQD (reference sequence). The chain's CDR3 is CASSEDRSGYEQYF. The CDR3 nucleotides read TGCGCCAGCAGTGAGGACAGATCGGGCTACGAGCAGTACTTC.